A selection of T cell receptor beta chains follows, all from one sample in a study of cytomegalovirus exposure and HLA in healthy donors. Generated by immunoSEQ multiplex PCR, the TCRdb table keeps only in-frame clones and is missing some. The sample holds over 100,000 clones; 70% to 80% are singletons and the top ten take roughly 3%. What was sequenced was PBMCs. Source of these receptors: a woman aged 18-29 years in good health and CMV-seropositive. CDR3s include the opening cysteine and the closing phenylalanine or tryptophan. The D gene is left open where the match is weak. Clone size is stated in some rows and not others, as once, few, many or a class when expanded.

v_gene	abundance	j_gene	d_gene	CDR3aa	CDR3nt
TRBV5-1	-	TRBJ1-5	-	CASSLARGQPQHF	TGCGCCAGCAGCTTGGCTAGGGGTCAGCCCCAGCATTTT
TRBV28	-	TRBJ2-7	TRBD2	CASSLGLAGGSYEQYF	TGTGCCAGCAGTTTGGGGCTAGCGGGAGGATCCTACGAGCAGTACTTC
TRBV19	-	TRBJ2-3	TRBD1	CASSMGQGATDTQYF	TGTGCCAGTAGTATGGGGCAGGGGGCAACAGATACGCAGTATTTT
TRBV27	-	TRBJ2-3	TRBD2	CASSLSAGGWIDTQYF	TGTGCCAGCAGTTTATCGGCGGGAGGGTGGATAGATACGCAGTATTTT
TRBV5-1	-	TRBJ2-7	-	CASSLSSSHYEQYF	TGCGCCAGCAGCTTGAGTAGTTCCCACTACGAGCAGTACTTC
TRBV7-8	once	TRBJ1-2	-	CASSLYTGDGYTF	TGTGCCAGCAGCTTATACACAGGAGATGGCTACACCTTC
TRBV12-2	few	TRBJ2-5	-	CASRLRRLPTQYF	TGTGCAAGTCGCTTAAGGAGACTACCGACCCAGTACTTC
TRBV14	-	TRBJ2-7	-	CASSLLPYEQYF	TGTGCCAGCAGCCTGCTCCCCTACGAGCAGTACTTC
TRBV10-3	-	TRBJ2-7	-	CASPGLLIYEQYF	TGTGCCAGCCCGGGACTGTTGATCTACGAGCAGTACTTC
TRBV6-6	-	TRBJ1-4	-	CASSYSSANEKLFF	TGTGCCAGCAGTTATAGTTCGGCTAATGAAAAACTGTTTTTT
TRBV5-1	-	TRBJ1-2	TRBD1	CASSLAPGQGRGYTF	TGCGCCAGCAGCTTGGCCCCAGGACAGGGCCGTGGCTACACCTTC
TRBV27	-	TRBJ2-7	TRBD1	CASSLTGTGDYEQYF	TGTGCCAGCAGTTTAACCGGGACAGGCGACTACGAGCAGTACTTC
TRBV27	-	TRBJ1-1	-	CASSSKTAADTEAFF	TGTGCCAGCAGTTCAAAAACCGCGGCGGACACTGAAGCTTTCTTT
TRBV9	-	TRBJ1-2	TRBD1	CASSGTRDREFGYTF	TGTGCCAGCAGCGGAACAAGGGACAGGGAATTTGGCTACACCTTC
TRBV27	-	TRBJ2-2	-	CASSPEEGLANTGELFF	TGTGCCAGCAGTCCGGAGGAGGGTCTCGCGAACACCGGGGAGCTGTTTTTT
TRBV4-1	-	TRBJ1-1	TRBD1	CASSQPARDRGVRAFF	TGCGCCAGCAGCCAACCCGCCCGGGACAGGGGTGTGAGAGCTTTCTTT
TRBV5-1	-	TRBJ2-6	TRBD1	CASSLAPVGQGAGANVLTF	TGCGCCAGCAGCTTGGCCCCTGTGGGACAGGGGGCTGGGGCCAACGTCCTGACTTTC
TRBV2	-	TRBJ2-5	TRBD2	CASSELAGGQETQYF	TGTGCCAGCAGTGAGCTGGCGGGAGGGCAAGAGACCCAGTACTTC
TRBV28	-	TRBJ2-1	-	CASSALRGLGSYNEQFF	TGTGCCAGCAGTGCCCTGAGGGGGTTGGGCTCCTACAATGAGCAGTTCTTC
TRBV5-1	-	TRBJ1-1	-	CASSPPPGRGLGTEAFF	TGCGCCAGCAGCCCCCCCCCGGGTAGGGGGTTGGGGACTGAAGCTTTCTTT
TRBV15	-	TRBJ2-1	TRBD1	CATSRERQGRNEQFF	TGTGCCACCAGCAGAGAGCGACAGGGGCGCAATGAGCAGTTCTTC
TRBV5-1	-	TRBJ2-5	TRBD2	CASSLSSGRQETQYF	TGCGCCAGCAGCTTGTCTAGCGGGAGGCAAGAGACCCAGTACTTC
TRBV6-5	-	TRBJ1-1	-	CASISRGNTEAFF	TGTGCCAGCATATCAAGGGGGAACACTGAAGCTTTCTTT
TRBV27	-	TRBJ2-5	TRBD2	CASSYGASGRQETQYF	TGTGCCAGCAGTTATGGTGCTAGCGGCAGGCAAGAGACCCAGTACTTC